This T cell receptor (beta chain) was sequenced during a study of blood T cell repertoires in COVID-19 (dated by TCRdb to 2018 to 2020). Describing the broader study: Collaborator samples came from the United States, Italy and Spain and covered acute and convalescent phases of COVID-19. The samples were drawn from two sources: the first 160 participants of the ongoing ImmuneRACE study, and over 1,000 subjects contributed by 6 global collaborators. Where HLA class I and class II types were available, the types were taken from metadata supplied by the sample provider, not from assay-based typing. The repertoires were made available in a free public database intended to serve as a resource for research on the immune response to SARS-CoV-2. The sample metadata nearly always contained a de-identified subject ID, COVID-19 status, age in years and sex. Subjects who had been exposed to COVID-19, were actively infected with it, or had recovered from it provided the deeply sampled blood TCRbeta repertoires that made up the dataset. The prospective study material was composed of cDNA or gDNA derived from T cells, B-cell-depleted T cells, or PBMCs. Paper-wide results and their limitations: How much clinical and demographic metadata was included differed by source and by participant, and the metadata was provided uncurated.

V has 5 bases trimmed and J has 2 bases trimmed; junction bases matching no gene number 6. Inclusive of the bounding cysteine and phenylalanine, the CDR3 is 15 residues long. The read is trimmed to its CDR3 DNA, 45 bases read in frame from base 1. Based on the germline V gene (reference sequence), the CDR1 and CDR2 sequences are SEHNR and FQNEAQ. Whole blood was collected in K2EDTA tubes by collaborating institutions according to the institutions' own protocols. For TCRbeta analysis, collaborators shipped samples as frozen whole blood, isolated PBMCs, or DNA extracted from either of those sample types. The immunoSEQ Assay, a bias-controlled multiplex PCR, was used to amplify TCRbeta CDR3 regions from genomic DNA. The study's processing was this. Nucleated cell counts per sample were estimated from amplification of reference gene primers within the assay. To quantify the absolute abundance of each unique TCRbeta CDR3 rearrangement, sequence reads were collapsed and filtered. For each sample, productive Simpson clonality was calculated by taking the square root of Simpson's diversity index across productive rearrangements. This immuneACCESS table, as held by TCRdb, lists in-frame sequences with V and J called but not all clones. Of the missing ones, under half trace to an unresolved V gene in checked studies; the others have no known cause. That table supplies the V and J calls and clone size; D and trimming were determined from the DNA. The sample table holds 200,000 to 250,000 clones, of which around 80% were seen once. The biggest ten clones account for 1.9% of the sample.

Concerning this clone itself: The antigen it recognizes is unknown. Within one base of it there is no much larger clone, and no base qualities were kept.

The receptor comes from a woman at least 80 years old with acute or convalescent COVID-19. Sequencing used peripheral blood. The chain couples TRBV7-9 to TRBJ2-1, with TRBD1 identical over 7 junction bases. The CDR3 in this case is CASSTYRGTYNEQFF. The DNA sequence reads TGTGCCAGCAGCACCTACAGGGGAACCTACAATGAGCAGTTCTTC. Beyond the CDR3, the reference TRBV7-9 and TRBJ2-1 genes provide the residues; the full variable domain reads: DTGVSQNPRHKITKRGQNVTFRCDPISEHNRLYWYRQTLGQGPEFLTYFQNEAQLEKSRLLSDRFSAERPKGSFSTLEIQRTEQGDSAMYLCASSTYRGTYNEQFFGPGTRLTVL.